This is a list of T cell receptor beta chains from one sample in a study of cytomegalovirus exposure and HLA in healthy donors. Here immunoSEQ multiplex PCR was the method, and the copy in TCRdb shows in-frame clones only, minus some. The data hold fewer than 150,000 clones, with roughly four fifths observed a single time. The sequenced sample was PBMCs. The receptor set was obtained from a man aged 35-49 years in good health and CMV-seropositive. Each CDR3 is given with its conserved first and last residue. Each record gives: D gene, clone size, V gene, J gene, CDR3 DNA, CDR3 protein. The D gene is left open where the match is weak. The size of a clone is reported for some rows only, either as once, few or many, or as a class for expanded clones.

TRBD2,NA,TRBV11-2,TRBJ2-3,TGTGCCAGCAGCTTAGTGGTACGGGGGGGGACGACAGATACGCAGTATTTT,CASSLVVRGGTTDTQYF
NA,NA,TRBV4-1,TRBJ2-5,TGCGCCAGCGGAAGGGGGGCGGGACAGCCCCAAGAGACCCAGTACTTC,CASGRGAGQPQETQYF
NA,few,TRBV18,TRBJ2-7,TGTGCCAGCTCACTCCTTCCGCGGGCATCAGGCTACGAGCAGTACTTC,CASSLLPRASGYEQYF
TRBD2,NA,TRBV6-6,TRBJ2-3,TGTGCCAGCAGTTACGGGGGGGTCACAGATACGCAGTATTTT,CASSYGGVTDTQYF
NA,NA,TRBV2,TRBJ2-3,TGTGCCAGCAGTGAAACTAGTCGGTTAGATACGCAGTATTTT,CASSETSRLDTQYF
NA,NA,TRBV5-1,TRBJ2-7,TGCGCCAGCAGCTTGGTCGACAGCTCCTACGAGCAGTACTTC,CASSLVDSSYEQYF
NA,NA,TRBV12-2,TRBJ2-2,TGTGCAAGTCGCCTGACAGGGGTGAACACCGGGGAGCTGTTTTTT,CASRLTGVNTGELFF
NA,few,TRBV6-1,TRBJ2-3,TGTGCCAGCAGTGACCGGGGGGCTGGGACAGATACGCAGTATTTT,CASSDRGAGTDTQYF
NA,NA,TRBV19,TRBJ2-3,TGTGCCAGTAGTATACAGGCAGGGGCTGGGACAGATACGCAGTATTTT,CASSIQAGAGTDTQYF
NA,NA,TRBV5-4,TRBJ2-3,TGTGCCAGCAGCTCTCAGGGGGGAAGCACAGATACGCAGTATTTT,CASSSQGGSTDTQYF
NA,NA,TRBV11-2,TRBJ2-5,TGTGCCAGCAGCTTAGAAGCGAAAGAGACCCAGTACTTC,CASSLEAKETQYF
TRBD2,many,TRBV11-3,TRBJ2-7,TGTGCCAGCAGCTTATCTGGGACTAGCGGGACCGAGCAGTACTTC,CASSLSGTSGTEQYF
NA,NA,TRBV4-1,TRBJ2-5,TGCGCCAGCAGCCAACCCTCTTCGGGGGGCTTTGAGACCCAGTACTTC,CASSQPSSGGFETQYF
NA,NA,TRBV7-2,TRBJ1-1,TGTGCCAGCAGCGGGGGCGCAGGGGTCAACACTGAAGCTTTCTTT,CASSGGAGVNTEAFF
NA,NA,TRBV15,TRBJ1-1,TGTGCCACCAGCAACGGACCCGAGGGTAAAGCTTTCTTT,CATSNGPEGKAFF
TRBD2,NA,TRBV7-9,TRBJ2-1,TGTGCCAGCAGCTTAGTAGCTCTAGCGGGAGTCAATGAGCAGTTCTTC,CASSLVALAGVNEQFF
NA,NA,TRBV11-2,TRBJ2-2,TGTGCCAGCAGCTTCTTGTTCGGCGGGGAGCTGTTTTTT,CASSFLFGGELFF
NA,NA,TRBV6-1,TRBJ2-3,TGTGCCAGCAGTGAATGGGCTCGAGATACGCAGTATTTT,CASSEWARDTQYF
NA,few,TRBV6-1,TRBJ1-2,TGTGCCAGCAGTGAAGGGACAACTGCTAACTATGGCTACACCTTC,CASSEGTTANYGYTF
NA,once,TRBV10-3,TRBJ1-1,TGTGCCATCACCAAGACTAACCAGGGGACTGAAGCTTTCTTT,CAITKTNQGTEAFF